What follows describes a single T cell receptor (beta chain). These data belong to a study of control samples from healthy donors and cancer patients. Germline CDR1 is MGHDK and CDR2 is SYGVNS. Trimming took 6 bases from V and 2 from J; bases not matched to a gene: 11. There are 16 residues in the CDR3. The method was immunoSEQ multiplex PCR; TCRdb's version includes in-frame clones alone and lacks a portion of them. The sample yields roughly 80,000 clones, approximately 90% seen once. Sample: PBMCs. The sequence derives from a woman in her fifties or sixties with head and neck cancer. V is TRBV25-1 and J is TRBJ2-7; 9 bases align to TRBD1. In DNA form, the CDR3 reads TGTGCCAGCAGCCCGTCGAGGGGACAGGGAACCTACGAGCAGTACTTC. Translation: CASSPSRGQGTYEQYF.